Detailed here is one T cell receptor beta chain. Original processing methods: Amplified reference gene primers provided the basis for estimating nucleated cell counts. Sequenced by immunoSEQ multiplex PCR; TCRdb stores in-frame clones only, minus some. V, J and clone size are those of that table, while D and trimming were read from the DNA. This sample has 280,000 or so clones, with roughly 90% found just once. The data were taken from a study of blood T cell repertoires in COVID-19. In the study overall: Material from acute and convalescent COVID-19 was sourced from the United States, Italy and Spain. In each case, the material was cDNA or gDNA derived from T cells, B-cell-depleted T cells, or PBMCs.

This sequence originates from a woman aged 55-70 years with acute or convalescent COVID-19. The sample consisted of peripheral blood.

The CDR3: CASSVLGDTEAFF. The CDR3, as DNA: TGTGCCAGCAGCGTTTTAGGGGACACTGAAGCTTTCTTT. The V and J genes are TRBV9 and TRBJ1-1; possible D gene TRBD1, 5 bases. CDR1 and CDR2 from the germline V gene are SGDLS and YYNGEE. The V end lost 2 bases, the J end lost 3 bases, and 8 bases lay between the germline ends. This CDR3 spans 13 amino acids.